The 31 T cell receptor beta chains below were found in one sample sequenced in a study of graft-versus-host responses after intestinal transplantation. Libraries were prepared by immunoSEQ multiplex PCR; TCRdb keeps only in-frame clonotypes and omits some of them. The sample has tens of thousands of clones, approximately 92% seen once. The starting material was PBMCs, obtained roughly 270 days after intestinal transplant. Receptors were obtained from a human patient who received an intestinal transplant, so some T cells may come from the graft donor.

The gene calls are TRBV6-1 and TRBJ2-5; D gene uncertain. Trimming left V 3 bases short and J 4 bases short, with 6 bases between. This CDR3 has 12 residues. Germline lookup yields CDR1 MNHNS and CDR2 SASEGT. The CDR3 bases are TGTGCCAGCAGTGATGGTGGAGAGACCCAGTACTTC. Its protein is CASSDGGETQYF.

The chain carries TRBV10-1 and TRBJ2-7; D assignment may be TRBD1 or TRBD2 (5 bases each). CDR3 length equals 19 residues. Germline loops: CDR1 WNHNN, CDR2 SYGVQD (reference sequence). V lost 1 base, J lost 0 bases, and 22 bases lay in between. The CDR3 sequence is CASSEFRIPGRISSYEQYF. CDR3 DNA sequence: TGCGCCAGCAGTGAGTTTAGGATTCCGGGACGAATTTCCTCCTACGAGCAGTACTTC.

The chain couples TRBV5-5 to TRBJ1-3; perhaps TRBD1 as D (5 bases). Germline V gene data show CDR1 as SGHKS and CDR2 as YYEKEE (reference sequence). V was shortened by 4 bases and J by 0 bases, with 11 bases between the two germline ends. The CDR3 contains 15 residues. The CDR3 bases are TGTGCCAGCAGCCGGGACGGTGACTCTGGAAACACCATATATTTT. Translating gives CASSRDGDSGNTIYF.

The CDR3: CASSIAPKWTSTDTQYF. The CDR3 region has the DNA TGTGCCAGTAGTATAGCCCCAAAGTGGACTAGCACAGATACGCAGTATTTT. The chain has TRBV19 and TRBJ2-3; weak D call: TRBD2 (5 bases). V dropped 1 base and J dropped 0 bases, with 14 bases sitting between them. Germline assignment: CDR1 LNHDA and CDR2 SQIVND (reference sequence). The CDR3 loop spans 17 amino acids.

The chain recombines TRBV28 with TRBJ1-1; D is unclear. Per germline, CDR1 MDHEN and CDR2 SYDVKM. V gave up 10 bases and J gave up 4 bases, with 19 bases separating them. The CDR3 totals 14 residues. The CDR3 loop is CAITSGEGSTEAFF. The DNA for the CDR3 is TGTGCCATCACGTCCGGGGAGGGTAGCACTGAAGCTTTCTTT.

The chain links TRBV15 to TRBJ1-1, with D unresolved. Germline V gene data show CDR1 as LNHNV and CDR2 as YYDKDF (reference sequence). V lost 3 bases to trimming and J lost 1 base, with 9 bases between them. This CDR3 has 14 amino acids. The DNA for the CDR3 is TGTGCCACCAGCAGGAGGGAGGGGAACACTGAAGCTTTCTTT. Encoded protein: CATSRREGNTEAFF.

V is TRBV7-8 and J is TRBJ2-7; 11 nucleotides agree with TRBD2. V lost 2 bases to trimming and J lost 2 bases; unmatched junction nucleotides: 8. The CDR3 covers 17 residues. Germline loops: CDR1 SGHVS, CDR2 FQNEAQ. CDR3 bases: TGTGCCAGCAGCTTAAGAGGACTAGCGGGCGCTACCTACGAGCAGTACTTC. It is translated as CASSLRGLAGATYEQYF.

About this clone: Sequence at one end of the junction differs from germline and may be a read error. This chain joins TRBV7-9 and TRBJ2-1; possible D gene TRBD2, 6 bases. Germline CDR1 reads SEHNR; CDR2 reads FQNEAQ (reference sequence). The CDR3 consists of 15 residues. For the CDR3, the DNA is TGTGCCGGCAGCCTTAGCGGAGGCACGTACAATGAGCAGTTCTTC. Its translation: CAGSLSGGTYNEQFF.

This sequence joins TRBV6-5 and TRBJ2-2; no definite D call. The germline V and J ends were trimmed by 2 bases and 6 bases, with 10 bases remaining between them. The CDR3 contains 14 residues. Germline-derived CDR1 and CDR2 are MNHEY and SVGAGI. CDR3 sequence reads: CASSYGSTAGELFF. CDR3 DNA: TGTGCCAGCAGTTACGGCTCTACAGCCGGGGAGCTGTTTTTT.

This clone is a singleton in its sample. The gene calls are TRBV28 and TRBJ2-4; tentatively, D is TRBD1 (5 bases). V was pared by 3 bases and J by 0 bases, with 9 bases between. The CDR3 extends over 15 amino acids. The germline CDR1 and CDR2 sequences are MDHEN and SYDVKM. The CDR3 DNA reads TGTGCCAGCAGTTTTATAGGGGTAGCCAAAAACATTCAGTACTTC. Encoded protein: CASSFIGVAKNIQYF.

The chain is built from TRBV11-2 and TRBJ2-7; 11 bases map to TRBD2. The trim removed 5 bases at V and 2 bases at J, leaving 8 bases unmatched. Germline assignment: CDR1 SGHAT and CDR2 FQNNGV. The CDR3 sequence is 16 residues long. The DNA of the CDR3 is TGTGCCAGCAGCCGATCCGGGACTAGCGGTCCCTACGAGCAGTACTTC. Translated: CASSRSGTSGPYEQYF.

This clone was found once. The chain links TRBV19 to TRBJ1-5, with a tentative D call TRBD1 (5 bases). The CDR3 runs 14 residues. Per the germline V gene, CDR1 is LNHDA and CDR2 is SQIVND (reference sequence). Trimming took off 3 bases at V and 6 bases at J, with 12 bases between the two ends. CDR3 sequence: CASSIRQTLQPQHF. CDR3 nucleotide sequence: TGTGCCAGTAGTATTAGACAGACGCTTCAGCCCCAGCATTTT.

The rearrangement links TRBV19 to TRBJ2-1; 7 nucleotides match TRBD2. CDR3 length: 16 residues. V trimming: 0 bases; J trimming: 7 bases; junction bases outside the gene matches: 9. Germline CDR1 reads LNHDA; CDR2 reads SQIVND (reference sequence). CDR3 amino acids: CASSIESGIIPNEQFF. DNA of the CDR3: TGTGCCAGTAGTATAGAAAGCGGGATAATCCCGAATGAGCAGTTCTTC. Full variable domain (outside the CDR3, taken from reference TRBV19 and TRBJ2-1): DGGITQSPKYLFRKEGQNVTLSCEQNLNHDAMYWYRQDPGQGLRLIYYSQIVNDFQKGDIAEGYSVSREKKESFPLTVTSAQKNPTAFYLCASSIESGIIPNEQFFGPGTRLTVL.

This clone was recorded once. The rearrangement joins TRBV19 to TRBJ1-1; 7 bases match TRBD1. CDR1 LNHDA and CDR2 SQIVND come from the germline V gene (reference sequence). V shed 6 bases, J shed 2 bases, and the junction held 9 bases outside the gene matches. The CDR3 sequence is 15 residues long. The CDR3 loop reads CASRSNYRGNTEAFF. The CDR3 DNA reads TGTGCCAGTAGGAGCAACTACAGGGGTAACACTGAAGCTTTCTTT.

CDR3 bases: TGTGCCACCAGCAGAGACCCCATCGCGTGGCAGGGCATGGGGGAGCAGTTCTTC. It encodes CATSRDPIAWQGMGEQFF. V usage is TRBV15 and J usage is TRBJ2-1; a possible D gene is TRBD1 (5 bases). This CDR3 region has 18 residues. Germline lookup yields CDR1 LNHNV and CDR2 YYDKDF (reference sequence). V shed 0 bases and J shed 10 bases, with 25 bases lying between them.

This clone was observed once. The chain joins TRBV6-5 to TRBJ1-1; D not resolved. V lost 7 bases and J 4 bases, leaving 19 bases between the germline ends. The CDR3 consists of 15 residues. Germline V gene data show CDR1 as MNHEY and CDR2 as SVGAGI. CDR3 residues: CASKSLGYIGTEAFF. CDR3 nucleotide sequence: TGTGCCAGCAAATCGCTGGGGTATATAGGCACTGAAGCTTTCTTT.

This clone is deemed medium-sized. The chain is built from TRBV5-6 and TRBJ2-7; possibly TRBD2 for D (6 bases). CDR3 size: 13 residues. The germline V and J ends were trimmed by 0 bases and 7 bases, with 11 bases remaining between them. Germline V gives CDR1 SGHDT, CDR2 YYEEEE. CDR3 protein: CASSLEAGVEQYF. The CDR3 DNA is TGTGCCAGCAGCTTGGAAGCGGGCGTTGAGCAGTACTTC. The full variable domain, its missing parts supplied by reference TRBV5-6 and TRBJ2-7, is DAGVTQSPTHLIKTRGQQVTLRCSPKSGHDTVSWYQQALGQGPQFIFQYYEEEERQRGNFPDRFSGHQFPNYSSELNVNALLLGDSALYLCASSLEAGVEQYFGPGTRLTVT.

The J gene is TRBJ1-1, the V gene TRBV10-3, with TRBD1 matching 7 bases. The CDR3 is 15 amino acids. V lost 2 bases to trimming and J lost 2 bases; unmatched junction nucleotides: 5. The germline CDR1 and CDR2 sequences are ENHRY and SYGVKD. CDR3 loop: CAISEQGDSNTEAFF. The DNA of the CDR3 is TGTGCCATCAGTGAGCAGGGGGACAGCAACACTGAAGCTTTCTTT.

The chain recombines TRBV18 with TRBJ2-7, with D possibly TRBD2 on 5 matching bases. Germline-derived CDR1 and CDR2 are KGHSH and LQKENI. The CDR3 loop spans 15 amino acids. Trimming took 3 bases from V and 4 from J, leaving 16 bases between them. CDR3 sequence: CASSPSRTRHYEQYF. In DNA form, the CDR3 reads TGTGCCAGCTCACCTTCACGTACTAGACATTACGAGCAGTACTTC.

This sequence joins TRBV6-1 and TRBJ2-7; the match to TRBD1 covers 9 bases. Germline V lookup: CDR1 MNHNS, CDR2 SASEGT. The CDR3 has 15 amino acids. The J segment lost 5 bases and the V segment lost 1 base, leaving 6 bases of the junction unmatched. DNA for the CDR3: TGTGCCAGCAGTGAAGGTGGACAGGGGTCCGACGAGCAGTACTTC. It is translated as CASSEGGQGSDEQYF.

The rearrangement joins TRBV29-1 to TRBJ2-7; 9 bases agree with TRBD1. The CDR3 spans 15 residues. Per the germline V gene, CDR1 is SQVTM and CDR2 is ANQGSEA. V gave up 6 bases and J gave up 2 bases; unmatched junction bases: 11. CDR3 coding DNA: TGCAGCGTCGGATTTCCGGGACAGGGACCCTACGAGCAGTACTTC. It is translated as CSVGFPGQGPYEQYF.

The V call is TRBV5-1, the J call TRBJ2-7; 8 nucleotides match TRBD1. Trimming took 4 bases from V and 2 from J; bases not matched to a gene: 8. The CDR3 is 15 residues long. Germline V lookup: CDR1 SGHRS, CDR2 YFSETQ. CDR3 bases: TGCGCCAGCAGCCGATCACAGGGGGACCCCTACGAGCAGTACTTC. Its translation is CASSRSQGDPYEQYF.

The chain joins TRBV27 to TRBJ2-1, with a weak D call TRBD1 (6 bases). The CDR3 has 15 amino acids. Germline CDR1 is MNHEY and CDR2 is SMNVEV (reference sequence). With 6 bases removed from V and 0 bases from J, the gap between germline ends came to 12 bases. CDR3 nucleotide sequence: TGTGCCAGCAGATCCCAGGACAGCTCCTACAATGAGCAGTTCTTC. Amino acids: CASRSQDSSYNEQFF.

Relative to its sample, this clone is medium-sized. This sequence joins TRBV10-2 and TRBJ2-7, with D possibly being TRBD2 (6 bases). The CDR3 runs to 13 residues. The V end lost 4 bases, the J end lost 4 bases, and 11 bases lay between the germline ends. CDR1 is WSHSY and CDR2 is SAAADI in the germline V gene. CDR3 region: CASSAGDAYEQYF. For the CDR3, the DNA is TGCGCCAGCAGTGCGGGAGATGCGTACGAGCAGTACTTC.

V is TRBV28 and J is TRBJ2-3; D might be TRBD2 (6 bases). V was trimmed by 6 bases and J by 0 bases, leaving 13 bases between them. There are 15 residues in the CDR3. CDR1 MDHEN and CDR2 SYDVKM come from the germline V gene. CDR3 nucleotides: TGTGCCAGCAGCCCAGCGGGTTCAAGCACAGATACGCAGTATTTT. Translation gives CASSPAGSSTDTQYF. The variable domain in full, completed from reference TRBV28 and TRBJ2-3, reads DVKVTQSSRYLVKRTGEKVFLECVQDMDHENMFWYRQDPGLGLRLIYFSYDVKMKEKGDIPEGYSVSREKKERFSLILESASTNQTSMYLCASSPAGSSTDTQYFGPGTRLTVL.

The chain employs TRBV6-6 and TRBJ2-3; 7 nucleotides match TRBD1. Per the germline V gene, CDR1 is MNHNY and CDR2 is SVGAGI (reference sequence). The CDR3 runs 14 residues. V lost 7 bases and J lost 3; bases outside the gene matches: 7. The CDR3 sequence is CASIQGDDTDTQYF. DNA of the CDR3: TGTGCCAGCATCCAGGGGGACGATACAGATACGCAGTATTTT.

The chain links TRBV19 to TRBJ2-3; 7 positions match TRBD1. From germline, CDR1 is LNHDA and CDR2 SQIVND (reference sequence). With V trimmed by 5 bases and J by 7 bases, 15 bases remained unmatched. The CDR3 loop spans 16 amino acids. As DNA, the CDR3 is TGTGCCAGTAGTCCAGAAGGGGCAGGGGGAAGGAATACGCAGTATTTT. Translating it yields CASSPEGAGGRNTQYF.

The V gene is TRBV7-9, the J gene TRBJ2-1; 8 bases agree with TRBD2. Trimming cost V 4 bases and J 8 bases; bases outside gene matches: 16. This CDR3 comprises 17 residues. CDR1 and CDR2 (germline): SEHNR, FQNEAQ (reference sequence). CDR3 nucleotides: TGTGCCAGCAGCTCCACCTCCCTACGGGAGGGCCCGGATGAGCAGTTCTTC. As protein: CASSSTSLREGPDEQFF.

V and J are TRBV27 and TRBJ2-5; tentatively, D is TRBD2 (6 bases). CDR3 length: 14 amino acids. V gave up 1 base and J gave up 2 bases, with 8 bases separating them. The V gene's germline CDR1 is MNHEY and CDR2 SMNVEV (reference sequence). This chain's CDR3 is CASSLWGLQETQYF. The CDR3 nucleotides are TGTGCCAGCAGTTTATGGGGACTTCAAGAGACCCAGTACTTC.

The chain links TRBV5-1 to TRBJ2-1; 9 positions agree with TRBD2. The length of the CDR3 is 15 residues. Unmatched junction bases numbered 3, after V lost 4 bases and J lost 1 base. Germline CDR1 SGHRS, CDR2 YFSETQ. In DNA, the CDR3 is TGCGCCAGCAGCATCGGACTAGCGTCCTACAATGAGCAGTTCTTC. Translated: CASSIGLASYNEQFF.

By sample fraction, this clone is medium-sized. The chain carries TRBV4-2 and TRBJ2-7; 7 bases are a match to TRBD1. The CDR3 loop spans 14 amino acids. The germline CDR1 and CDR2 sequences are LGHNA and YNFKEQ. V gave up 5 bases and J gave up 2 bases; unmatched junction bases: 6. The CDR3 nucleotides read TGTGCCAGCAGCTTGGTGACAGGGACCTACGAGCAGTACTTC. This codes for CASSLVTGTYEQYF.